This entry describes one T cell receptor beta chain. This sample was included in a study of glioma-infiltrating T cells. Germline assignment: CDR1 KGHSH and CDR2 LQKENI. V was trimmed by 3 bases and J by 0 bases, leaving 11 bases between them. The CDR3 covers 15 residues. Amplification of TCR alpha and beta CDR3 regions from RNA used iRepertoire nested multiplex PCR. Each CDR3 protein gets one entry after TCRdb re-called the multiplex PCR reads with MiXCR. Altogether 300,000 to 450,000 distinct CDR3 sequences are present, roughly two fifths being singletons, with the ten largest covering about 12%. The specimen was glioma tissue, nonneoplastic brain tissue, or PBMCs (not recorded which). J is TRBJ1-1 and V is TRBV18, with D unclear. This TCR derives from a human donor with low-grade glioma or glioblastoma, undergoing nonglioma brain surgery, or in good health (not recorded which). CDR3 sequence reads: CASSPFQEMNTEAFF. The CDR3 nucleotides read TGTGCCAGCTCACCGTTTCAAGAAATGAACACTGAAGCTTTCTTT.